The 16 T cell receptor beta chains in this list originate from one sample, sequenced in a study of human thymus T cells. Sequencing was performed with immunoSEQ multiplex PCR; in TCRdb, only in-frame clones are kept and a portion is missing. The table has around 120,000 clones, 90% to 95% seen once. In corrective heart surgery, resections were taken, and these provided the thymus tissue. Sequencing was done on a sample of thymus tissue. These TCRs come from a boy under two years old with a congenital heart defect but otherwise immunologically healthy.

This sequence joins TRBV28 and TRBJ2-3; perhaps TRBD1 as D (5 bases). Germline loops: CDR1 MDHEN, CDR2 SYDVKM. The length of the CDR3 is 16 residues. V was clipped by 4 bases and J by 9 bases, with 23 bases between them. The CDR3 DNA follows: TGTGCCAGCAGTTGCATCCCTGGGGCCGGCCCTCAAACGCAGTATTTT. This translates into CASSCIPGAGPQTQYF.

This clone was seen a few times. The chain is built from TRBV2 and TRBJ1-2; 7 bases align to TRBD1. In germline, CDR1 is SNHLY, CDR2 FYNNEI. The CDR3 is made up of 13 amino acids. V shed 8 bases and J 1 base; nucleotides not matched to a gene: 4. Here the CDR3 DNA reads TGTGCCAGCCCCGACAGGGATAACTATGGCTACACCTTC. This translates into CASPDRDNYGYTF.

The chain has TRBV5-1 and TRBJ1-2; 7 bases are a match to TRBD1. This CDR3 region has 13 residues. The V gene's germline CDR1 is SGHRS and CDR2 YFSETQ. V shed 5 bases, J shed 5 bases, and the junction held 6 bases outside the gene matches. This CDR3 is CASRSTGRYGYTF. The CDR3 coding sequence is TGCGCCAGCAGGTCGACAGGGAGGTATGGCTACACCTTC.

Here the CDR3 reads CATSGGSTDTQYF. The CDR3, as DNA: TGCGCCACCTCAGGGGGTAGCACAGATACGCAGTATTTT. V is TRBV10-2 and J is TRBJ2-3; 7 bases agree with TRBD1. The ends lost 10 bases at V and 0 bases at J; junction bases unmatched: 4. There are 13 residues in the CDR3. CDR1 is WSHSY, CDR2 SAAADI, per germline.

The genes are TRBV4-1 and TRBJ1-4, with 9 bases that match TRBD1. This CDR3 contains 15 residues. Germline V CDR1 and CDR2: MGHRA, YSYEKL. J was trimmed by 5 bases and V by 0 bases; bases with no gene match: 1. This chain's CDR3 is CASSQEGQGNEKLFF. CDR3 coding DNA: TGCGCCAGCAGCCAAGAGGGACAGGGAAATGAAAAACTGTTTTTT.

This clone was counted once. This chain uses TRBV11-3 with TRBJ2-1; 15 positions match TRBD2. V dropped 5 bases and J dropped 0; count of bases not matched to a gene: 8. The germline V gene encodes CDR1 SGHNT and CDR2 YENEEA. This CDR3 comprises 19 residues. For the CDR3, the DNA is TGTGCCAGCAGCCGCAGGGGACTAGCGGGGGGACGCTCCTACAATGAGCAGTTCTTC. The encoded protein is CASSRRGLAGGRSYNEQFF.

The chain couples TRBV9 to TRBJ1-1, with D tentatively TRBD1 (5 bases). Deletions cut 0 bases from V and 5 bases from J, with 26 bases between. CDR1 is SGDLS, CDR2 YYNGEE, per germline. This CDR3 is built from 19 residues. The CDR3 coding sequence is TGTGCCAGCAGCGTAGTAGGGGATCCGGGATCATCCACGAGGACTGAAGCTTTCTTT. Translating it yields CASSVVGDPGSSTRTEAFF. The full variable domain, in which reference TRBV9 and TRBJ1-1 provide the parts outside the CDR3, is DSGVTQTPKHLITATGQRVTLRCSPRSGDLSVYWYQQSLDQGLQFLIQYYNGEERAKGNILERFSAQQFPDLHSELNLSSLELGDSALYFCASSVVGDPGSSTRTEAFFGQGTRLTVV.

This clone was observed once. V usage is TRBV4-1 and J usage is TRBJ1-2, with unresolved D. The CDR3 runs to 14 residues. The germline V gene encodes CDR1 MGHRA and CDR2 YSYEKL. Trimming removed 1 base from V and 2 bases from J, with 8 bases in between. This chain's CDR3 is CASSQAALNYGYTF. The DNA of the CDR3 is TGCGCCAGCAGCCAAGCGGCCTTAAACTATGGCTACACCTTC.

V usage is TRBV19 and J usage is TRBJ2-5; unclear D gene. Trimming pared 5 bases from V and 5 bases from J, leaving 6 bases between. The germline gives CDR1 LNHDA, CDR2 SQIVND (reference sequence). The CDR3 runs to 11 residues. The CDR3, as DNA: TGTGCCAGTAGTGCCGGGGAGACCCAGTACTTC. Translated, it gives CASSAGETQYF.

The chain employs TRBV4-3 and TRBJ2-1; D is perhaps TRBD2 (9 bases). Germline V CDR1 and CDR2: LGHNA, YSLEER. Deletions cut 0 bases from V and 0 bases from J, with 27 bases between. This CDR3 region has 22 residues. Written as DNA, the CDR3 is TGCGCCAGCAGCCAAGATTTTTTTGGCAGGGGGCTAGCGGGGACCTCCTACAATGAGCAGTTCTTC. Its translation: CASSQDFFGRGLAGTSYNEQFF.

The chain combines TRBV6-1 with TRBJ2-2; 7 nucleotides align to TRBD2. CDR1 is MNHNS and CDR2 is SASEGT in the germline V gene. V was clipped by 2 bases and J by 0 bases; unmatched bases: 3. The length of the CDR3 is 16 residues. The CDR3 DNA is TGTGCCAGCAGTGAAAACAGCGGGGCGAACACCGGGGAGCTGTTTTTT. Amino acids: CASSENSGANTGELFF.

The CDR3 nucleotides read TGCGCCAGCAGCCAAGATCGAACAGTCTATGGCTACACCTTC. Its translation: CASSQDRTVYGYTF. The V and J genes are TRBV4-3 and TRBJ1-2; D gene uncertain. Germline CDR1 reads LGHNA; CDR2 reads YSLEER. Between the trimmed V and J ends, which lost 0 bases and 4 bases, there was a span of 9 bases. This CDR3 region has 14 residues.

The chain couples TRBV5-4 to TRBJ1-2, with 10 bases fitting TRBD1. With V trimmed by 6 bases and J by 2 bases, 13 bases remained unmatched. This CDR3 spans 17 amino acids. Germline V gene sequence: CDR1 SGHNT, CDR2 YYREEE (reference sequence). CDR3 sequence reads: CASTTPGGTGDNYGYTF. The CDR3 DNA follows: TGTGCCAGCACTACACCAGGGGGGACAGGGGACAACTATGGCTACACCTTC.

V and J are TRBV2 and TRBJ2-3; 10 bases align to TRBD2. With V trimmed by 3 bases and J by 0 bases, 6 bases remained unmatched. This CDR3 is 17 amino acids long. CDR1 is SNHLY, CDR2 FYNNEI, per germline. The CDR3, as DNA: TGTGCCAGCAGTGACCCAGCGGGGGGGCCAAGCACAGATACGCAGTATTTT. This gives the protein CASSDPAGGPSTDTQYF.

This chain connects TRBV4-3 to TRBJ2-7; tentatively, D is TRBD1 or TRBD2 (5 bases each). Germline V gene sequence: CDR1 LGHNA, CDR2 YSLEER. The CDR3 is 18 residues long. V gave up 1 base and J gave up 2 bases, with 21 bases separating them. The DNA of the CDR3 is TGCGCCAGCAGCCAAGTACGAAGGGACCGAGATTATACCTACGAGCAGTACTTC. It codes for CASSQVRRDRDYTYEQYF.

The V and J genes are TRBV12-5 and TRBJ1-1, with a possible D match to TRBD1 (6 bases). The germline CDR1 and CDR2 sequences are LGHNT and FRNRAP. The CDR3 is made up of 19 amino acids. Trimming left V 1 base short and J 1 base short, with 22 bases between. CDR3 in DNA: TGTGCTAGTGGTTTGGGGGTGAGGGACAAGAAACCCCCGAACACTGAAGCTTTCTTT. This sequence encodes CASGLGVRDKKPPNTEAFF.